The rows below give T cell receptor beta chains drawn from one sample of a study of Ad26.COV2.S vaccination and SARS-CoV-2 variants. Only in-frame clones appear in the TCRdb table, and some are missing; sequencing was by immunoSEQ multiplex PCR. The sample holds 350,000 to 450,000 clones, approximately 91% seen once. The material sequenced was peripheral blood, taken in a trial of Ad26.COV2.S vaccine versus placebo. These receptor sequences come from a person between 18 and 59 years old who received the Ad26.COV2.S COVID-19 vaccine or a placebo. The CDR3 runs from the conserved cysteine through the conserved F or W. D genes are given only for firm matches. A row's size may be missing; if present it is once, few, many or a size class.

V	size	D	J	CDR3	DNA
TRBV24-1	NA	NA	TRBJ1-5	CATGGGNQPQHF	TGTGCCACCGGAGGGGGCAATCAGCCCCAGCATTTT
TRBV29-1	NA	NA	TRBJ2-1	CSVVGSSLGNEQFF	TGCAGCGTTGTGGGGAGTTCCCTTGGGAATGAGCAGTTCTTC
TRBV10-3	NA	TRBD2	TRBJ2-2	CAIRGTSVNTGELFF	TGTGCCATCAGGGGGACTAGCGTGAACACCGGGGAGCTGTTTTTT
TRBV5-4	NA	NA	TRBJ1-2	CASSVQDNYGYTF	TGTGCCAGCAGCGTACAGGATAACTATGGCTACACCTTC
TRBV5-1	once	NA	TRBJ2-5	CASSIRGQETQYF	TGCGCCAGCAGCATCAGGGGCCAAGAGACCCAGTACTTC
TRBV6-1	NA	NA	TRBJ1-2	CASSESRDGGYTF	TGTGCCAGCAGTGAATCCAGGGACGGAGGCTACACCTTC
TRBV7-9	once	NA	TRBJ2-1	CASSSPNTAEQFF	TGTGCCAGCAGCTCGCCAAATACTGCGGAGCAGTTCTTC
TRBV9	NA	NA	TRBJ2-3	CASSDPGDTQYF	TGTGCCAGCAGCGACCCGGGAGATACGCAGTATTTT
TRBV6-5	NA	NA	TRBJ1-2	CASSLTGGYGYTF	TGTGCCAGCAGTTTGACGGGAGGCTATGGCTACACCTTC
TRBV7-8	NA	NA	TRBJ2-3	CASRIGGTDTQYF	TGTGCCAGCAGAATTGGGGGCACAGATACGCAGTATTTT
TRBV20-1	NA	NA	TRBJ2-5	CSARQETQYF	TGCAGTGCTAGGCAAGAGACCCAGTACTTC
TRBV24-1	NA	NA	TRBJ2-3	CATAEGANTQYF	TGTGCCACCGCGGAGGGGGCCAATACGCAGTATTTT
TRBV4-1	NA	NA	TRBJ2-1	CASSQWGTPPYNEQFF	TGCGCCAGCAGCCAATGGGGGACCCCCCCCTACAATGAGCAGTTCTTC
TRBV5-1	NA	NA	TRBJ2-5	CASSLPPRGTETQYF	TGCGCCAGCAGCTTGCCCCCAAGAGGGACAGAGACCCAGTACTTC
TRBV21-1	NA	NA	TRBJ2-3	CASSKDRRGGSTDTQYF	TGTGCCAGCAGCAAAGACCGTAGGGGGGGAAGCACAGATACGCAGTATTTT
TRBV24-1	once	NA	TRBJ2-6	CASSKPGANVLTF	TGTGCCTCCAGTAAACCTGGGGCCAACGTCCTGACTTTC
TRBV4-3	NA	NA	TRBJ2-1	CASSQEGRLYNEQFF	TGCGCCAGCAGCCAAGAAGGACGGCTTTACAATGAGCAGTTCTTC
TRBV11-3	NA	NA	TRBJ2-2	CASQPLGSTAGELFF	TGTGCCAGCCAACCCCTAGGATCCACGGCCGGGGAGCTGTTTTTT
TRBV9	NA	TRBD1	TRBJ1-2	CASSVQGADYGYTF	TGTGCCAGCAGCGTACAGGGGGCCGACTATGGCTACACCTTC
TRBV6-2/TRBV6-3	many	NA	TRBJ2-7	CASSQPPDSPREQYF	TGTGCCAGCAGTCAACCCCCGGACTCGCCTCGGGAGCAGTACTTC
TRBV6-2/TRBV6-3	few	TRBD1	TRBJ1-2	CASSRQGYGYTF	TGTGCCAGCAGCCGACAGGGTTATGGCTACACCTTC
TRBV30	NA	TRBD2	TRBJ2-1	CAWSVPTSGRVYQSSYNEQFF	TGTGCCTGGAGTGTACCGACTAGCGGGAGGGTATATCAAAGCTCCTACAATGAGCAGTTCTTC
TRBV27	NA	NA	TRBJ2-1	CASRIGNEQFF	TGTGCCAGTCGAATAGGGAATGAGCAGTTCTTC
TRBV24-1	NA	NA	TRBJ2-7	CATSDLGRGGYEQYF	TGTGCCACCAGTGATTTGGGCAGGGGAGGGTACGAGCAGTACTTC
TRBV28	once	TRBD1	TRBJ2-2	CASDDRGQSGELFF	TGTGCCAGCGACGACAGGGGGCAATCCGGGGAGCTGTTTTTT
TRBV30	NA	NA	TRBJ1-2	CAWSRAVGYTF	TGTGCCTGGAGCCGAGCGGTTGGCTACACCTTC
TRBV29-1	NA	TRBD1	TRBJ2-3	CSVGPPGQVTDTQYF	TGCAGCGTTGGCCCGCCGGGACAGGTCACAGATACGCAGTATTTT
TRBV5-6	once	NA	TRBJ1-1	CASSLSGMNTEAFF	TGTGCCAGCAGCTTATCGGGTATGAACACTGAAGCTTTCTTT
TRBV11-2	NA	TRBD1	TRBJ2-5	CASSQIYRDSLYLLETQYF	TGTGCCAGCAGCCAAATCTACCGGGACAGCCTATACCTCTTAGAGACCCAGTACTTC
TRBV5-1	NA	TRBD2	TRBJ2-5	CASSFYGHSGRVGETQYF	TGCGCCAGCAGCTTCTACGGGCATAGCGGGAGGGTCGGGGAGACCCAGTACTTC
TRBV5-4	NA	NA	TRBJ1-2	CASSSYSLQNYGYTF	TGTGCCAGCAGCAGTTACTCACTACAAAACTATGGCTACACCTTC
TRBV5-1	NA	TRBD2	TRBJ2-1	CASSLVREGGNEQFF	TGCGCCAGCAGCTTGGTGCGGGAGGGCGGCAATGAGCAGTTCTTC
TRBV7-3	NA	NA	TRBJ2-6	CASSQTGTASGANVLTF	TGTGCCAGCAGCCAAACCGGGACCGCCTCTGGGGCCAACGTCCTGACTTTC
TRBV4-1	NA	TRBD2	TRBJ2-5	CASSPDGGVQETQYF	TGCGCCAGCAGCCCCGATGGGGGGGTCCAAGAGACCCAGTACTTC
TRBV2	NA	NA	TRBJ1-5	CASRTGLSNQPQHF	TGTGCCAGCAGGACAGGCCTTTCCAATCAGCCCCAGCATTTT
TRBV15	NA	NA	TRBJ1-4	CATSRGGEKLFF	TGTGCCACCAGCAGAGGGGGGGAAAAACTGTTTTTT
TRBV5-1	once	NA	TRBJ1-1	CASSRDNIRSTEAFF	TGCGCCAGCAGCCGAGACAACATTAGGTCCACTGAAGCTTTCTTT
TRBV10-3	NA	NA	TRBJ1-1	CAISEYRARDTEAFF	TGTGCCATCAGTGAGTACCGGGCAAGGGACACTGAAGCTTTCTTT
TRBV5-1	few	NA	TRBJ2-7	CASSSDGGAYEQYF	TGCGCCAGCAGCTCGGACGGAGGGGCTTACGAGCAGTACTTC
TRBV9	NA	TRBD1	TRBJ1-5	CASSVVGTGEQPQHF	TGTGCCAGCAGCGTAGTGGGGACAGGGGAACAGCCCCAGCATTTT
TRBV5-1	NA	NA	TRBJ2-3	CASSYTTTLYTDTQYF	TGCGCCAGCAGCTACACGACGACCCTATACACAGATACGCAGTATTTT
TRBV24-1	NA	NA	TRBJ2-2	CATALTRTGELFF	TGTGCCACCGCCCTAACTAGGACCGGGGAGCTGTTTTTT
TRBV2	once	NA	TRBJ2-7	CASRLLSYEQYF	TGTGCCAGCAGGCTCCTAAGCTACGAGCAGTACTTC
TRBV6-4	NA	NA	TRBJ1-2	CASTGRGGRANYGYTF	TGTGCCAGCACCGGAAGGGGGGGAAGGGCTAACTATGGCTACACCTTC
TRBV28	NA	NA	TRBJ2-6	CASSLSGANVLTF	TGTGCCAGCAGTTTATCAGGGGCCAACGTCCTGACTTTC
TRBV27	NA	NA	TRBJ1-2	CASSSQGLGYGYTF	TGTGCCAGCAGCTCCCAAGGGTTGGGCTATGGCTACACCTTC
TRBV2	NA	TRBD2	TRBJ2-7	CASSGGGSRSEQYF	TGTGCCAGCTCGGGTGGCGGGAGTAGATCCGAGCAGTACTTC
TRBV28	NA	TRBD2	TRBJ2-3	CASSLAGGPADTQYF	TGTGCCAGCAGTCTAGCGGGAGGGCCCGCAGATACGCAGTATTTT
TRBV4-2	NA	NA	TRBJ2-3	CASSQVARRTDTQYF	TGTGCCAGCAGCCAAGTCGCGCGTCGCACAGATACGCAGTATTTT
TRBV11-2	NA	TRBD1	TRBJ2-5	CASSLGTGLETQYF	TGTGCCAGCAGCTTAGGGACAGGGTTGGAGACCCAGTACTTC
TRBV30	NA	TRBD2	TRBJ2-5	CAWSSGAGRGETGTQYF	TGTGCCTGGAGTTCGGGAGCGGGAAGGGGCGAGACGGGGACCCAGTACTTC
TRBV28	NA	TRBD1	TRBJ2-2	CASSLPRQGSGELFF	TGTGCCAGCAGTTTACCTAGACAGGGGAGCGGGGAGCTGTTTTTT
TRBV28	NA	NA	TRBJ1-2	CASSFLWAVRGYTF	TGTGCCAGCAGTTTTCTCTGGGCAGTCCGGGGCTACACCTTC
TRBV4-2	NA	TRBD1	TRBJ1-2	CASSQGSHSTGGYGYTF	TGTGCCAGCAGCCAAGGAAGCCACTCGACAGGGGGCTATGGCTACACCTTC
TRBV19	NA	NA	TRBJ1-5	CASLPGGPSNQPQHF	TGTGCCAGTCTACCGGGGGGGCCAAGCAATCAGCCCCAGCATTTT
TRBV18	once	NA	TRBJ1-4	CASSPGRMSEKLFF	TGTGCCAGCTCACCAGGGCGGATGTCGGAAAAACTGTTTTTT
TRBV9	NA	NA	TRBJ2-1	CASSVAISSYNEQFF	TGTGCCAGCAGCGTAGCGATCAGCTCCTACAATGAGCAGTTCTTC
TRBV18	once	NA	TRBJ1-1	CASSPQGNTEAFF	TGTGCCAGCTCACCGCAAGGGAACACTGAAGCTTTCTTT
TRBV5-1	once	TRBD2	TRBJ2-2	CASSFGLGQAGELFF	TGCGCCAGCAGCTTCGGACTAGGTCAGGCCGGGGAGCTGTTTTTT
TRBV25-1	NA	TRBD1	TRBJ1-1	CASSGAGGGFPEAFF	TGTGCCAGCAGTGGAGCAGGGGGCGGTTTCCCTGAAGCTTTCTTT